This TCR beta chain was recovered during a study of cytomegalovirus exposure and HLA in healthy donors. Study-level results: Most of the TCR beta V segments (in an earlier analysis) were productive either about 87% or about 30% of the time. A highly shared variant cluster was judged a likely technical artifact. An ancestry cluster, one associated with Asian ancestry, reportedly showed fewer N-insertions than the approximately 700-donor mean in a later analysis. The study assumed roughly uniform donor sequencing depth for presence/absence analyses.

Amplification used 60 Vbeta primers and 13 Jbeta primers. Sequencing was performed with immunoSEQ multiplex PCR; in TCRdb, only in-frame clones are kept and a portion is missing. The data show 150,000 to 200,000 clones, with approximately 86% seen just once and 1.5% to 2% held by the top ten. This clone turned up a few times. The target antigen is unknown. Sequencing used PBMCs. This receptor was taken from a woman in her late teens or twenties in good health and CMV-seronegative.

Here the CDR3 reads CAISSHDSGVNQPQHF. Here the CDR3 DNA reads TGTGCCATCAGCTCACACGACTCGGGAGTCAATCAGCCCCAGCATTTT. The chain couples TRBV10-3 to TRBJ1-5; D unclear. CDR1 and CDR2 (germline): ENHRY, SYGVKD. V lost 6 bases, J lost 3 bases, and 18 bases lay in between. The CDR3 is made up of 16 amino acids.